This entry lists 9 T cell receptor beta chains sequenced from one sample in a study of molecular identifiers for immune sequencing clone quantification. A single record per CDR3 protein comes from TCRdb applying MiXCR to the PCR reads. The data show 460,000 or so distinct CDR3 sequences, about 25% seen once. Sequencing was carried out using naive CD8+ T cells from blood, with Jurkat cell RNA spiked in. As for subset: FACS-sorted CD8+CD4-CCR7+CD45RA+ naive T cells. These receptor sequences come from a human donor in good health. Some libraries in this study had Jurkat cell RNA spiked in.

The chain couples TRBV27 to TRBJ2-7; 7 bases align to TRBD2. This CDR3 is 16 amino acids long. V trimming: 6 bases; J trimming: 2 bases; junction bases outside the gene matches: 13. Per germline, CDR1 MNHEY and CDR2 SMNVEV (reference sequence). This CDR3 reads CASREASRAGAYEQYF. DNA of the CDR3: TGTGCCAGCAGAGAAGCTTCGAGGGCGGGGGCCTACGAGCAGTACTTC.

This clonotype showed up many times. The chain couples TRBV30 to TRBJ2-2; D uncertain. The CDR3 runs 13 residues. Germline lookup yields CDR1 GTSNPN and CDR2 SVGIG (reference sequence). Trimming took off 6 bases at V and 1 base at J, with 9 bases between the two ends. DNA of the CDR3: TGTGCCTGCCTCAAAGAGAACACCGGGGAGCTGTTTTTT. Protein sequence: CACLKENTGELFF.

The table lists this clonotype with a few counts. The V gene is TRBV5-1, the J gene TRBJ1-1; possible D gene TRBD1, 5 bases. Germline V gene lookup returns CDR1 SGHRS and CDR2 YFSETQ. The CDR3 is 16 amino acids. The V gene lost 0 bases and the J gene lost 7 bases, with 19 bases spanning the gap. In DNA, the CDR3 is TGCGCCAGCAGCTTGGGGATGGGAGGGGTAGGGGTTGAAGCTTTCTTT. It encodes CASSLGMGGVGVEAFF.

In its sample, this clonotype was seen once. This sequence may be a read error, since a much larger clone differs from it by one base. The V and J genes are TRBV30 and TRBJ2-7, with D perhaps matching TRBD2 (5 bases). CDR3 length: 13 amino acids. Trimming pared 0 bases from V and 11 bases from J, leaving 17 bases between. Germline CDR1 and CDR2: GTSNPN and SVGIG (reference sequence). The CDR3 DNA follows: TGTGCCTGGAGTGTACTAGGTCTTGATGAGGAGTACTTC. This encodes CAWSVLGLDEEYF.

The chain has TRBV6-2 or TRBV6-3 and TRBJ2-7; 10 bases align to TRBD1. The CDR3 has 17 residues. Germline-derived CDR1 and CDR2 are MNHEY and SVGEGT. The trim removed 0 bases at V and 3 bases at J, leaving 8 bases unmatched. CDR3 residues: CASSYSDVGTGDYEQYF. The CDR3 DNA reads TGTGCCAGCAGTTACTCAGATGTTGGGACAGGGGACTACGAGCAGTACTTC.

With regard to this clonotype: Germline is not matched at one junction end, which may reflect a read error. The CDR3 nucleotides are TGCGCCAGCAGCCAGGGGGGACTAGCGGGAGATCGGATCTTC. Protein product: CASSQGGLAGDRIF. This chain links TRBV4-3 with TRBJ2-1; 14 bases match TRBD2. This CDR3 comprises 14 residues. Germline V gives CDR1 LGHNA, CDR2 YSLEER.

V is TRBV5-6 and J is TRBJ2-1; 8 bases line up with TRBD2. CDR1 and CDR2 from the germline V gene are SGHDT and YYEEEE. The length of the CDR3 is 15 residues. The V and J ends lost 0 bases and 9 bases, in that order; junction bases with no gene match: 8. CDR3 nucleotide sequence: TGTGCCAGCAGCTTGGCGCTAGCCGGGGGGGGTGAGCAGTTCTTC. Translation gives CASSLALAGGGEQFF.

Concerning this clonotype: This may be a read error: a much more frequent sequence differs by one nucleotide. J is TRBJ2-7 and V is TRBV5-3, with 8 bases fitting TRBD1. TRBV5-3 is filed as an ORF, its function uncertain. The CDR3 has 15 amino acids. The trim removed 8 bases at V and 3 bases at J, leaving 13 bases unmatched. The CDR3 reads CASSRPGTGHYEQYF. In DNA form, the CDR3 reads TGTGCCAGCAGCCGTCCCGGGACAGGTCACTACGAGCAGTACTTC.

About this clonotype itself: Since no conserved phenylalanine or tryptophan closes the CDR3, a read error is the likely cause. The chain links TRBV6-5 to TRBJ2-7; no clear D. Germline assignment: CDR1 MNHEY and CDR2 SVGAGI. V was clipped by 0 bases and J by 4 bases, with 13 bases between them. The CDR3 sequence is 15 residues long. The CDR3 DNA reads as TGTGCCAGCAGTTACTCGAATCTGGGTAGATACGAGCAGTACCTC. This sequence encodes CASSYSNLGRYEQYL.